One and the same sample provided the 12 T cell receptor beta chains below, sequenced in a study of Graves' ophthalmopathy and Graves' hyperthyroidism. Scientists amplified the TCR beta CDR3 regions from RNA transcripts. After a first-round RT-PCR with HTBI primers, a second-round multiplex PCR was run. TCRdb re-called the multiplex PCR reads with MiXCR, one entry per CDR3 protein. The sample records about 480,000 distinct CDR3 sequences, under 15% being singletons. What was sequenced was blood. All receptors come from a woman younger than 45 with Graves' ophthalmopathy.

This clonotype showed up many times. The chain carries TRBV20-1 and TRBJ2-7; D is possibly TRBD1 (6 bases). V lost 7 bases to trimming and J lost 0 bases, with 16 bases between them. The CDR3 contains 14 residues. CDR1 and CDR2 from the germline V gene are DFQATT and SNEGSKA (reference sequence). CDR3 amino acids: CSVTARTVSYEQYF. DNA of the CDR3: TGCAGTGTTACAGCCCGGACAGTCTCCTACGAGCAGTACTTC.

CDR3 loop: CASSEYNRRNTEAFF. CDR3 nucleotides: TGTGCCAGCAGTGAATATAACCGACGGAACACTGAAGCTTTCTTT. The chain uses TRBV2 and TRBJ1-1, with unresolved D. Germline CDR1 and CDR2: SNHLY and FYNNEI. This CDR3 contains 15 residues. Trimming left V 2 bases short and J 1 base short, with 11 bases between.

This clonotype was counted many times. The chain recombines TRBV18 with TRBJ2-5, with D possibly called TRBD1 or TRBD2 (5 bases each). Germline V gene lookup returns CDR1 KGHSH and CDR2 LQKENI. CDR3 length: 13 residues. Trimming removed 7 bases at V and 2 bases at J, with 11 bases between. In nucleotides, the CDR3 is TGTGCCAGCTTTCCGGGACGGCAAGAGACCCAGTACTTC. It specifies CASFPGRQETQYF.

In this sample, this clonotype turned up many times. The V call is TRBV6-1, the J call TRBJ2-5; 7 bases are shared with TRBD1. Germline V CDR1 and CDR2: MNHNS, SASEGT. The trim removed 5 bases at V and 4 bases at J, leaving 13 bases unmatched. The CDR3 extends over 16 amino acids. Here the CDR3 DNA reads TGTGCCAGCAGTCCCGGCCAGGGGGTCATACGAGAGACCCAGTACTTC. Translating gives CASSPGQGVIRETQYF.

Many counts were recorded for this clonotype. The rearrangement joins TRBV20-1 to TRBJ1-3; no firm D call. The CDR3 covers 15 residues. Germline lookup yields CDR1 DFQATT and CDR2 SNEGSKA (reference sequence). Trimming stripped 1 base from V and 0 bases from J, with 10 bases between. CDR3 protein: CSARGYRSSGNTIYF. The CDR3 DNA is TGCAGTGCTAGAGGATATAGGAGCTCTGGAAACACCATATATTTT.

This clonotype was seen many times. The junction differs from germline at one of its ends, possibly a read error. Here the CDR3 DNA reads TGTGCCAGCAGTCCCATAGATGGCGGGGAGCTGCTTTTT. It is translated as CASSPIDGGELLF. The chain links TRBV12-3 or TRBV12-4 to TRBJ2-2, with a weak D call TRBD2 (6 bases). The CDR3 loop spans 13 amino acids.

The CDR3 region has the DNA TGTGCCAGCAGTGAACGAGTTGACTCTGGAAACACCATATATTTT. Translated: CASSERVDSGNTIYF. The chain has TRBV6-1 and TRBJ1-3; D remains unclear. CDR1 and CDR2 from the germline V gene are MNHNS and SASEGT. The CDR3 totals 15 residues. Trimming removed 2 bases at V and 0 bases at J, with 8 bases between.

The chain employs TRBV6-2 or TRBV6-3 and TRBJ2-2; 8 bases align to TRBD1. The V segment lost 4 bases and the J segment 5 bases; nucleotides outside the gene matches: 3. This CDR3 is 14 amino acids long. The germline CDR1 and CDR2 sequences are MNHEY and SVGEGT. The CDR3 loop is CASSSGGWTGELFF. CDR3 bases: TGTGCCAGCAGTTCAGGGGGCTGGACCGGGGAGCTGTTTTTT.

The V gene is TRBV5-1, the J gene TRBJ2-1, with D maybe TRBD2 (5 bases). Germline-derived CDR1 and CDR2 are SGHRS and YFSETQ. CDR3 length: 15 amino acids. Trimming cost V 0 bases and J 8 bases, with 15 bases left between them. The CDR3 loop is CASSLGESFGDEQFF. DNA for the CDR3: TGCGCCAGCAGCTTGGGGGAGAGCTTTGGGGATGAGCAGTTCTTC.

This clonotype was seen a handful of times. The chain couples TRBV19 to TRBJ1-1; maybe TRBD1 (6 bases). Trimming removed 3 bases at V and 3 bases at J, with 17 bases between. The germline V gene encodes CDR1 LNHDA and CDR2 SQIVND (reference sequence). CDR3 length: 16 residues. The CDR3 reads CASSMFGGRVDTEAFF. The CDR3 DNA reads as TGTGCCAGTAGTATGTTCGGGGGGCGCGTAGACACTGAAGCTTTCTTT.

This clonotype came up many times. The genes are TRBV28 and TRBJ1-1; D perhaps matches TRBD1 (5 bases). CDR3 length: 14 residues. Trimming removed 3 bases at V and 3 bases at J, with 11 bases between. Germline V gives CDR1 MDHEN, CDR2 SYDVKM. The CDR3 protein is CASSFQGEYTEAFF. CDR3 in DNA: TGTGCCAGCAGTTTTCAGGGAGAATACACTGAAGCTTTCTTT.

This clonotype was counted many times. The genes are TRBV28 and TRBJ2-7, with D unresolved. Trimming left V 4 bases short and J 4 bases short, with 8 bases between. CDR1 is MDHEN and CDR2 is SYDVKM in the germline V gene. CDR3 length: 12 amino acids. Here the CDR3 DNA reads TGTGCCAGCAGTTCGAGCGTTTACGAGCAGTACTTC. It specifies CASSSSVYEQYF.